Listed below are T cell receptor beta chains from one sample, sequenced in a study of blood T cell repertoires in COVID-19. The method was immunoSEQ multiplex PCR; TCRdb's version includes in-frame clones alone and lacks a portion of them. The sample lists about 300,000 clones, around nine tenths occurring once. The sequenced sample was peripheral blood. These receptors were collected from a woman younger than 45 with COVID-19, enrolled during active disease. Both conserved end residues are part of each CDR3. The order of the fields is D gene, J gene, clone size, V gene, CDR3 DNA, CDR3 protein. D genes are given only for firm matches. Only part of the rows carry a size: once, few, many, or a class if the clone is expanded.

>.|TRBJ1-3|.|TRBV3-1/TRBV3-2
TGTGCCAGCAGCCAAGGTGGGGGGGTTGGAAACACCATATATTTT
CASSQGGGVGNTIYF
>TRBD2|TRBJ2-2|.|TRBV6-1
TGTGCCAGCAGTGCTTCAATGGGCGGGAGTGAAAACACCGGGGAGCTGTTTTTT
CASSASMGGSENTGELFF
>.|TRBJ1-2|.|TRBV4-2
TGTGCCAGCAGCCAGGAACTCAACAGGGATTCGGGAGGCTACACCTTC
CASSQELNRDSGGYTF
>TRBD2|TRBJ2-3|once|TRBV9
TGTGCCAGCAGCGTAAGAGGGACTAGCGGACTAGATACGCAGTATTTT
CASSVRGTSGLDTQYF
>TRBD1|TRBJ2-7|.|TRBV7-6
TGTGCCAGCAGGCAAGACAGGGGCAATTCCGAGCAGTACTTC
CASRQDRGNSEQYF
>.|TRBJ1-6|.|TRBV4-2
TGTGCCAGCAGCCCTGGGAGGGTGAGTTATTCACCCCTCCACTTT
CASSPGRVSYSPLHF
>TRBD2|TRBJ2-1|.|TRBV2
TGTGCCAGCAGACCTAGCGGGGGGGATGCCTACAATGAGCAGTTCTTC
CASRPSGGDAYNEQFF
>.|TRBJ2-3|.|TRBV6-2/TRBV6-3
TGTGCCAGCAGCCTAACGGGTGGCACAGATACGCAGTATTTT
CASSLTGGTDTQYF
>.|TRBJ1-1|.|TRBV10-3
TGTGCCATCAGTGAGTCTCGTACGGGAGAGGAAGCTTTCTTT
CAISESRTGEEAFF
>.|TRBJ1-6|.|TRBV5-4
TGTGCCAGCAGCTTTAGTCTCGGTGGTAATTCACCCCTCCACTTT
CASSFSLGGNSPLHF
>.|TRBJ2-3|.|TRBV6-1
TGTGCCAGCAGTGAAGGCCCCAGGGCTGGGATAGGGCAGTATTTT
CASSEGPRAGIGQYF
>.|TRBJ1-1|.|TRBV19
TGTGCCAGTAGTATTGCTGGGGGCGGGGGTACTGAAGCTTTCTTT
CASSIAGGGGTEAFF
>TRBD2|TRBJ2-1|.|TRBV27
TGTGCCAGCCGGGACTACCTAACCTACAATGAGCAGTTCTTC
CASRDYLTYNEQFF
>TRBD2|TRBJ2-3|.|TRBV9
TGTGCCAGCAGGGCCGGTGGAGCTAGCGGGGTTACAGATACGCAGTATTTT
CASRAGGASGVTDTQYF
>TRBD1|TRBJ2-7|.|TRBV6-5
TGTGCCAGCAGTTACTCGGACAGGAACGAGCAGTACTTC
CASSYSDRNEQYF
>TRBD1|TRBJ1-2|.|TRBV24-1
TGTGCCACCAGTGATCCTGGGACAGGTTCCTACACCTTC
CATSDPGTGSYTF
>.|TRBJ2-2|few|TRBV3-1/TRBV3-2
TGTGCCAGCAGCCAAGCGGACTCGCTCACCGGGGAGCTGTTTTTT
CASSQADSLTGELFF
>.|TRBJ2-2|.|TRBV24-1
TGTGCCACCAGCGATTCAGGGGTAGTCACCGGGGAGCTGTTTTTT
CATSDSGVVTGELFF
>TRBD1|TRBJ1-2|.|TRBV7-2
TGTGCCAGCAGCCCGGACAGGGGGCGCGAGGGCTACACCTTC
CASSPDRGREGYTF
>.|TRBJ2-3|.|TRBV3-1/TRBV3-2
TGTGCCAGCAGCCAGCTAGCTCTGGCGGGCATCGGAACGCAGTATTTT
CASSQLALAGIGTQYF
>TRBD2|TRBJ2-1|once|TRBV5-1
TGCGCCAGCAGCTCTAGCGGGGGGGACAATGAGCAGTTCTTC
CASSSSGGDNEQFF
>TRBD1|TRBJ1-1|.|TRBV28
TGTGCCAGCAGCACGTTGGACAGGACAGCTTTCTTT
CASSTLDRTAFF
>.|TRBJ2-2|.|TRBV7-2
TGTGCCAGCAGCTCGCATCTGCCGGGACTCACCGGGGAGCTGTTTTTT
CASSSHLPGLTGELFF
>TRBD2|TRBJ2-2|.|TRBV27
TGTGCCAGCACCACTCTCCGGGGGGTCGGGGAGCTGTTTTTT
CASTTLRGVGELFF
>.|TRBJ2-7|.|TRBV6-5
TGTGCCAGCAGTTACTCCGAAGACAGGTACGACTACGAGCAGTACTTC
CASSYSEDRYDYEQYF
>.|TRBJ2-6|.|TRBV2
TGTGCCAGCATCCCGAGACGGGACTCTGGGGCCAACGTCCTGACTTTC
CASIPRRDSGANVLTF
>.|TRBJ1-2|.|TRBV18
TGTGCCAGCTCTGGCGGAGGCCACTATGGCTACACCTTC
CASSGGGHYGYTF
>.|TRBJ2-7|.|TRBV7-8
TGTGCCAGCAGCTTATGGAGGGGGCCTTCTCCCGAGCAGTACTTC
CASSLWRGPSPEQYF
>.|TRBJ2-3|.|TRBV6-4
TGTGCCAGCAGTGACTCTGGCGGGAGCACAGATACGCAGTATTTT
CASSDSGGSTDTQYF
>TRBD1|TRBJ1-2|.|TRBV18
TGTGCCAGCTCGTCCGGGGACAGAGGTGATGGCTACACCTTC
CASSSGDRGDGYTF
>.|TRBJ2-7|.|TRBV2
TGTGCCAGCAAGTCGGGTCCCTACGAGCAGTACTTC
CASKSGPYEQYF